This TCR beta chain was obtained from a study of patients and donors after allogeneic stem cell transplantation. TCRdb reprocessed the RT-PCR reads via MiXCR and lists one record per CDR3 protein. The data show over 350,000 distinct CDR3 sequences, roughly 16% seen once. Germline CDR1 reads SGHRS; CDR2 reads YFSETQ. This CDR3 spans 14 amino acids. The V segment lost 4 bases and the J segment 5 bases; nucleotides outside the gene matches: 7. This clonotype was found a few times. The sequenced sample consisted of blood, either unsorted or a sorted T cell fraction (not recorded which). The chain links TRBV5-1 to TRBJ2-3; 7 nucleotides align to TRBD2. The source is a human donor who was either an allogeneic HSCT recipient or a stem cell or donor lymphocyte infusion donor (not recorded which). It is not recorded whose cells these are; they may come from a transplant donor. The CDR3 spells CASSIGLEGDTQYF. The CDR3 nucleotides are TGCGCCAGCAGCATTGGACTAGAGGGAGATACGCAGTATTTT.